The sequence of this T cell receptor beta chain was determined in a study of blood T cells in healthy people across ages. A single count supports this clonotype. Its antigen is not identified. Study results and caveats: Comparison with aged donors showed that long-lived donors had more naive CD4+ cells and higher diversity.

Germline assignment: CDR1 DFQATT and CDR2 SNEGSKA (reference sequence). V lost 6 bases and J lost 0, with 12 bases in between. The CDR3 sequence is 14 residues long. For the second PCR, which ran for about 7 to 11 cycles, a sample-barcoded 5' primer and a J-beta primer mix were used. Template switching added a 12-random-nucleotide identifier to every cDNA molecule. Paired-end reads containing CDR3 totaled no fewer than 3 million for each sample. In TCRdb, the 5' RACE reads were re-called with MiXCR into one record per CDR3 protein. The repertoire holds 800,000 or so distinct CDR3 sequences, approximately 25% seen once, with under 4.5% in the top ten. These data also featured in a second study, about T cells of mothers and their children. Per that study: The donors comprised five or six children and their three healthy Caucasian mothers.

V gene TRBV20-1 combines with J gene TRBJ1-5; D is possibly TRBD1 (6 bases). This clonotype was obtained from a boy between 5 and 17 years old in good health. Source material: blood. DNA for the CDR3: TGCAGTGCCACGGGACACTTTAGCAATCAGCCCCAGCATTTT. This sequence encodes CSATGHFSNQPQHF.